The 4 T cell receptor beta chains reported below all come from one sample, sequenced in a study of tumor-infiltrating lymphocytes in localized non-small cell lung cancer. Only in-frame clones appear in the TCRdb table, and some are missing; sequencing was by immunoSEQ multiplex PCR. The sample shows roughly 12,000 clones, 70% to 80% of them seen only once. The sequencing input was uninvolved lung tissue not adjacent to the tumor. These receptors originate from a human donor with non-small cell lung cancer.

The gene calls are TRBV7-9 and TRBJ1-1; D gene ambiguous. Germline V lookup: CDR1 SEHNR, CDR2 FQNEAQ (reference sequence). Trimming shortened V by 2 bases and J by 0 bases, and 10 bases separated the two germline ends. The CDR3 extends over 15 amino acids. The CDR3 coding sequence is TGTGCCAGCAGCTTACAGGACGGTATGAACACTGAAGCTTTCTTT. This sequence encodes CASSLQDGMNTEAFF.

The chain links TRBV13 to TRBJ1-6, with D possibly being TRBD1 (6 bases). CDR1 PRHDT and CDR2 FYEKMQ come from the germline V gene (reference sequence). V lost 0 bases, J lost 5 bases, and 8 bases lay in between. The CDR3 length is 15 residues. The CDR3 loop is CASSLGRGHNSPLHF. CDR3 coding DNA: TGTGCCAGCAGCTTAGGCAGGGGACATAATTCACCCCTCCACTTT.

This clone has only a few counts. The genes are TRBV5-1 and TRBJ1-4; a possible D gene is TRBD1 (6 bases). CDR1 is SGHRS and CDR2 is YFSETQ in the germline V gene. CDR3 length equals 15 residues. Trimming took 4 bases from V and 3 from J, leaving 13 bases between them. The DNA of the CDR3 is TGCGCCAGCAGCCCACAGGGACCGCCTAATGAAAAACTGTTTTTT. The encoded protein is CASSPQGPPNEKLFF.

CDR3 nucleotide sequence: TGTGCCAGCAGCGTACGGACCGGGGCCGAGCAGTACTTC. Its translation: CASSVRTGAEQYF. The chain joins TRBV7-2 to TRBJ2-7, with D possibly being TRBD1 or TRBD2 (5 bases each). In germline, CDR1 is SGHTA, CDR2 FQGNSA. This CDR3 region has 13 residues. V was pared by 5 bases and J by 6 bases, with 14 bases between.